Following are 15 T cell receptor beta chains from one sample sequenced in a study of shared clonotypes between healthy human individuals. Generated by immunoSEQ multiplex PCR, the TCRdb table keeps only in-frame clones and is missing some. The profile covers 1,500,000 or so clones, with 97% to 99% appearing a single time and about 0.4% taken by the ten largest. Sequenced sample: naive CD4+ T cells sorted from blood. The sample's subset: CD45RA+ positively selected. The receptor set was obtained from a young man in good health.

This chain connects TRBV10-1 to TRBJ1-1; the match to TRBD1 covers 10 bases. V gave up 5 bases and J gave up 0 bases; unmatched junction bases: 12. This CDR3 spans 18 amino acids. Looked up from germline, CDR1 is WNHNN and CDR2 is SYGVQD (reference sequence). The CDR3, as DNA: TGCGCCAGCAGTCAAGGGGGGACAGGGGACAAGCTGAACACTGAAGCTTTCTTT. It specifies CASSQGGTGDKLNTEAFF.

This rearrangement joins TRBV6-1 to TRBJ2-3, with a tentative D call TRBD1 (5 bases). Per germline, CDR1 MNHNS and CDR2 SASEGT. With 1 base removed from V and 8 bases from J, the gap between germline ends came to 22 bases. The CDR3 has 17 residues. This CDR3 reads CASSEELQTTRQGTQYF. As DNA, the CDR3 is TGTGCCAGCAGTGAAGAACTCCAAACGACCAGGCAGGGTACGCAGTATTTT.

The genes are TRBV6-5 and TRBJ2-1, with unresolved D. Germline V gene data show CDR1 as MNHEY and CDR2 as SVGAGI. Trimming left V 1 base short and J 3 bases short, with 7 bases between. The CDR3 has 14 amino acids. The CDR3 DNA reads TGTGCCAGCAGTTACTACGGAAGCTACAATGAGCAGTTCTTC. Residues: CASSYYGSYNEQFF.

This rearrangement joins TRBV4-3 to TRBJ2-5; the D gene is possibly TRBD2 (5 bases). The CDR3 sequence is 16 residues long. Germline CDR1 reads LGHNA; CDR2 reads YSLEER. Trimming removed 4 bases from V and 5 bases from J, with 20 bases in between. This CDR3 reads CASSPLGTSGMETQYF. CDR3 DNA sequence: TGCGCCAGCAGCCCCCTTGGAACTAGTGGTATGGAGACCCAGTACTTC.

This chain connects TRBV5-1 to TRBJ1-2, with 8 bases aligning to TRBD1. Per germline, CDR1 SGHRS and CDR2 YFSETQ. V gave up 4 bases and J gave up 5 bases; unmatched junction bases: 19. The CDR3 length is 18 residues. The CDR3 DNA sequence: TGCGCCAGCAGCCTACAACCGGGACAGGCCACACCCGGATATGGCTACACCTTC. Translating gives CASSLQPGQATPGYGYTF.

The rearrangement uses TRBV28 and TRBJ2-7; D is unclear. Germline assignment: CDR1 MDHEN and CDR2 SYDVKM. Trimming removed 0 bases from V and 5 bases from J, with 2 bases in between. CDR3 length: 11 amino acids. The CDR3 loop is CASSLWDEQYF. The CDR3 region has the DNA TGTGCCAGCAGTTTATGGGACGAGCAGTACTTC.

The chain is built from TRBV2 and TRBJ1-2; D ambiguous. The CDR3 consists of 13 residues. The germline V gene encodes CDR1 SNHLY and CDR2 FYNNEI. V was pared by 7 bases and J by 8 bases, with 17 bases between. The CDR3 loop reads CASIPPTYGGYTF. DNA of the CDR3: TGTGCCAGCATCCCCCCCACCTATGGGGGCTACACCTTC. The entire variable domain, with the rest obtained from reference TRBV2 and TRBJ1-2, is as follows: EPEVTQTPSHQVTQMGQEVILRCVPISNHLYFYWYRQILGQKVEFLVSFYNNEISEKSEIFDDQFSVERPDGSNFTLKIRSTKLEDSAMYFCASIPPTYGGYTFGSGTRLTVV.

The chain is built from TRBV5-8 and TRBJ2-7; D is possibly TRBD2 (5 bases). Germline V CDR1 and CDR2: SGHTS, YDEGEE. V lost 4 bases and J 3 bases, leaving 17 bases between the germline ends. This CDR3 comprises 15 residues. CDR3 loop: CASSHPWTEGYEQYF. Here the CDR3 DNA reads TGTGCCAGCAGCCACCCCTGGACCGAGGGCTACGAGCAGTACTTC.

This chain joins TRBV7-2 and TRBJ2-3; TRBD2 is a possible D gene (6 bases). Germline CDR1 SGHTA, CDR2 FQGNSA. Trimming cost V 1 base and J 3 bases, with 14 bases left between them. CDR3 length equals 16 residues. CDR3 in DNA: TGTGCCAGCAGCTTAGAGTGGGGGGAGACTACAGATACGCAGTATTTT. Protein: CASSLEWGETTDTQYF.

This chain uses TRBV29-1 with TRBJ2-5, with a weak D call TRBD2 (5 bases). CDR1 and CDR2 from the germline V gene are SQVTM and ANQGSEA. There are 12 residues in the CDR3. Trimming removed 4 bases from V and 1 base from J, with 7 bases in between. In nucleotides, the CDR3 is TGCAGCGTTGCAGCGGTCCAAGAGACCCAGTACTTC. Its translation is CSVAAVQETQYF.

This chain connects TRBV19 to TRBJ1-2; 8 bases match TRBD1. V gave up 5 bases and J gave up 4 bases; unmatched junction bases: 12. Looked up from germline, CDR1 is LNHDA and CDR2 is SQIVND (reference sequence). The CDR3 totals 16 residues. The CDR3 region is CASSARPGTGPYGYTF. CDR3 nucleotide sequence: TGTGCCAGTAGTGCCCGCCCCGGGACAGGCCCCTATGGCTACACCTTC. The variable domain in full, with the rest retrieved from reference TRBV19 and TRBJ1-2, is DGGITQSPKYLFRKEGQNVTLSCEQNLNHDAMYWYRQDPGQGLRLIYYSQIVNDFQKGDIAEGYSVSREKKESFPLTVTSAQKNPTAFYLCASSARPGTGPYGYTFGSGTRLTVV.

V gene TRBV29-1 combines with J gene TRBJ1-1; no firm D call. Trimming removed 3 bases from V and 6 bases from J, with 5 bases in between. The CDR3 length is 10 residues. CDR1 SQVTM and CDR2 ANQGSEA come from the germline V gene. The CDR3 reads CSVDGPEAFF. DNA for the CDR3: TGCAGCGTTGACGGCCCTGAAGCTTTCTTT.

The chain uses TRBV6-6 and TRBJ2-1, with TRBD2 as a possible D gene (6 bases). The CDR3 is 15 amino acids. V was cut by 7 bases and J by 6 bases, with 19 bases left in between. CDR1 is MNHNY, CDR2 SVGAGI, per germline (reference sequence). CDR3 in amino acids: CASTTREIRRNEQFF. CDR3 DNA: TGTGCCAGCACAACTCGGGAGATTAGGCGCAATGAGCAGTTCTTC.

This chain joins TRBV5-1 and TRBJ1-4, with D maybe TRBD1 (5 bases). The CDR3 has 15 amino acids. Trimming took 2 bases from V and 7 from J, leaving 15 bases between them. From germline, CDR1 is SGHRS and CDR2 YFSETQ. The CDR3 sequence is CASSLGPRGVEKLFF. CDR3 coding DNA: TGCGCCAGCAGCTTAGGCCCGCGAGGGGTTGAAAAACTGTTTTTT. The full variable domain, in which reference TRBV5-1 and TRBJ1-4 provide the parts outside the CDR3, is KAGVTQTPRYLIKTRGQQVTLSCSPISGHRSVSWYQQTPGQGLQFLFEYFSETQRNKGNFPGRFSGRQFSNSRSEMNVSTLELGDSALYLCASSLGPRGVEKLFFGSGTQLSVL.

The chain carries TRBV7-2 and TRBJ1-5; a possible D gene is TRBD1 (6 bases). V lost 5 bases to trimming and J lost 6 bases, with 11 bases between them. The CDR3 consists of 13 residues. Germline assignment: CDR1 SGHTA and CDR2 FQGNSA. The CDR3 sequence: CASSQQGGQPQHF. The CDR3 coding sequence is TGTGCCAGCAGCCAACAGGGCGGTCAGCCCCAGCATTTT.